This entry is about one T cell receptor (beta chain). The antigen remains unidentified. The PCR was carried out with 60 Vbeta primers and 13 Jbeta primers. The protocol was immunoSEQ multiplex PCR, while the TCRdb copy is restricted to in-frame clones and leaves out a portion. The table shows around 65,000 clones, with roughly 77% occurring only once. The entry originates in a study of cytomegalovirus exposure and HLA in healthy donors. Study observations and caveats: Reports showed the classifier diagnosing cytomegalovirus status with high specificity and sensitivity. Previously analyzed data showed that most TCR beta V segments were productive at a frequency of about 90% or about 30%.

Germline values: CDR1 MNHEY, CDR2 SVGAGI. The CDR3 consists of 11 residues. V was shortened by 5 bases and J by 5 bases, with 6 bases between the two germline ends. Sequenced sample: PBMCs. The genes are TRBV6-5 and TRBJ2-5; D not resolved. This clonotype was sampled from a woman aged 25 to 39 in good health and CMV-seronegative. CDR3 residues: CASSTRETQYF. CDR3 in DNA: TGTGCCAGCAGTACTCGGGAGACCCAGTACTTC.